This T cell receptor (beta chain) was recovered during a study of OX40 agonist ivuxolimab in advanced cancers. Across the whole study: Ivuxolimab, an agonist antibody against OX40 (CD134), was given to patients. The study reported partial responses in three patients: one hepatocellular carcinoma, two cutaneous melanoma.

Looked up from germline, CDR1 is SGHDT and CDR2 is YYEEEE. There are 13 residues in the CDR3. V lost 1 base to trimming and J lost 4 bases, with 8 bases between them. Study findings and constraints: In the 0.1 to 3.0 mg/kg range, CD4+ and CD8+ blood T cells had expanded clonally by week 6.

This clone is a singleton in its sample. Its antigen is unidentified. Repertoires were generated with immunoSEQ multiplex PCR, while TCRdb's copy carries only in-frame clones and drops some. This sample carries some 74,000 clones, roughly four fifths of them seen once, and the ten largest clones take 5%. The chain combines TRBV5-6 with TRBJ1-2; D is uncertain. Source: CD4+ or CD8+ T cells sorted from blood, taken in a trial of the OX40 agonist ivuxolimab. The clonotype was recovered from an adult with an advanced solid tumor such as melanoma, head and neck, liver or kidney cancer. This CDR3 is CASSLKQPYGYTF. The DNA of the CDR3 is TGTGCCAGCAGCTTGAAGCAGCCCTATGGCTACACCTTC.